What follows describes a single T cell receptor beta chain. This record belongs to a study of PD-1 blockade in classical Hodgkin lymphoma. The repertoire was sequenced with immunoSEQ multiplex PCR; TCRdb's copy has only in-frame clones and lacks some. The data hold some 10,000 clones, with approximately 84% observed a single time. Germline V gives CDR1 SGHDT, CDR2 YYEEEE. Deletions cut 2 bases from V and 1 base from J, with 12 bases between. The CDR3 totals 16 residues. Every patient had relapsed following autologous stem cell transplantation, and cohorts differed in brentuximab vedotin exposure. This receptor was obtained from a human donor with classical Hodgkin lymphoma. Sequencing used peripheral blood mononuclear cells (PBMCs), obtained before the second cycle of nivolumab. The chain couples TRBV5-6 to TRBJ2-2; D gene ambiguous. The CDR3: CASSFLLLGNTGELFF. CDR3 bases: TGTGCCAGCAGCTTTCTTCTGTTGGGGAACACCGGGGAGCTGTTTTTT.